Each of the 14 T cell receptor beta chains below was sequenced from the same sample in a study of monozygotic twins with cystic fibrosis. TCRdb's table, derived via immunoSEQ multiplex PCR, lists solely in-frame clones and lacks some. The sample shows roughly 25,000 clones, around 93% of them seen only once. Specimen: blood. The origin of the receptors is a girl aged 2-10 years with cystic fibrosis.

The chain combines TRBV6-5 with TRBJ1-2; D unclear. Germline values: CDR1 MNHEY, CDR2 SVGAGI. Trimming removed 6 bases at V and 2 bases at J, with 10 bases between. CDR3 length: 13 amino acids. The CDR3 sequence: CASRETPNYGYTF. Here the CDR3 DNA reads TGTGCCAGCAGAGAGACACCCAACTATGGCTACACCTTC.

This chain connects TRBV4-1 to TRBJ1-6, with D possibly being TRBD1 (5 bases). Germline CDR1 reads MGHRA; CDR2 reads YSYEKL. This CDR3 contains 17 residues. V shed 0 bases and J shed 5 bases, with 14 bases lying between them. As DNA, the CDR3 is TGCGCCAGCAGCCAAGATTCACCAGGGCGAAATAATTCACCCCTCCACTTT. This gives the protein CASSQDSPGRNNSPLHF.

This sequence joins TRBV27 and TRBJ1-2; perhaps TRBD1 as D (6 bases). Trimming left V 5 bases short and J 8 bases short, with 12 bases between. Germline values: CDR1 MNHEY, CDR2 SMNVEV (reference sequence). The CDR3 is 12 amino acids. The CDR3 DNA is TGTGCCAGCAGTGGGGGGGCAGGGGGCTACACCTTC. Translation: CASSGGAGGYTF.

The chain carries TRBV7-6 and TRBJ1-6; D perhaps matches TRBD1 (6 bases). In germline, CDR1 is SGHVS, CDR2 FNYEAQ. This CDR3 comprises 15 residues. V gave up 4 bases and J gave up 10 bases, with 17 bases separating them. The CDR3 DNA reads TGTGCCAGCAGCTCGTTAGGGGGATCGGAATCACCCCTCCACTTT. Its protein product is CASSSLGGSESPLHF.

The chain has TRBV30 and TRBJ1-3; 7 nucleotides agree with TRBD1. CDR3 size: 13 residues. Germline lookup yields CDR1 GTSNPN and CDR2 SVGIG (reference sequence). Trimming at V came to 3 bases and at J to 8 bases, leaving 7 bases not matched to a gene. CDR3 sequence reads: CAWSIQGFYTIYF. The CDR3 region has the DNA TGTGCCTGGAGCATACAGGGGTTCTACACCATATATTTT. The complete variable domain, with remaining parts taken from reference TRBV30 and TRBJ1-3, reads SQTIHQWPATLVQPVGSPLSLECTVEGTSNPNLYWYRQAAGRGLQLLFYSVGIGQISSEVPQNLSASRPQDRQFILSSKKLLLSDSGFYLCAWSIQGFYTIYFGEGSWLTVV.

The chain links TRBV7-9 to TRBJ2-1; the match to TRBD2 covers 11 bases. Germline CDR1 SEHNR, CDR2 FQNEAQ (reference sequence). CDR3 size: 16 residues. The V segment lost 5 bases and the J segment 6 bases; nucleotides outside the gene matches: 9. CDR3 nucleotides: TGTGCCAGCAGCCAAATAGCGGGGGGGCCCGGCAATGAGCAGTTCTTC. Residues: CASSQIAGGPGNEQFF.

The chain couples TRBV5-6 to TRBJ1-1, with 11 bases that match TRBD1. From germline, CDR1 is SGHDT and CDR2 YYEEEE. With 5 bases clipped from V and 5 bases from J, the junction kept 5 bases outside the gene matches. There are 14 residues in the CDR3. The CDR3 region is CASRPDRGLTEAFF. DNA for the CDR3: TGTGCCAGCAGGCCGGACAGGGGGCTTACTGAAGCTTTCTTT.

The rearrangement uses TRBV18 and TRBJ1-4; D not certain. Germline-derived CDR1 and CDR2 are KGHSH and LQKENI. This CDR3 has 14 amino acids. Trimming left V 3 bases short and J 5 bases short, with 10 bases between. CDR3 nucleotide sequence: TGTGCCAGCTCACCTCAGAGGGTGAATGAAAAACTGTTTTTT. Its protein is CASSPQRVNEKLFF. Full variable domain (missing parts from reference TRBV18 and TRBJ1-4): NAGVMQNPRHLVRRRGQEARLRCSPMKGHSHVYWYRQLPEEGLKFMVYLQKENIIDESGMPKERFSAEFPKEGPSILRIQQVVRGDSAAYFCASSPQRVNEKLFFGSGTQLSVL.

The chain has TRBV5-1 and TRBJ2-5; 10 bases are a match to TRBD2. After removal of 0 bases from V and 3 bases from J, the junction contained 14 bases not matched to a gene. Germline V CDR1 and CDR2: SGHRS, YFSETQ. The CDR3 has 19 residues. The DNA for the CDR3 is TGCGCCAGCAGCTTGGTTATAGCGGGGGGCCCTAACGGTAAAGAGACCCAGTACTTC. The encoded protein is CASSLVIAGGPNGKETQYF. Combining the CDR3 with reference TRBV5-1 and TRBJ2-5 gives the whole variable domain KAGVTQTPRYLIKTRGQQVTLSCSPISGHRSVSWYQQTPGQGLQFLFEYFSETQRNKGNFPGRFSGRQFSNSRSEMNVSTLELGDSALYLCASSLVIAGGPNGKETQYFGPGTRLLVL.

V and J are TRBV21-1 and TRBJ1-5; the table's D gene call, TRBD1, was not cross checked with the DNA. TRBV21-1 is recorded as a pseudogene. The CDR3 extends over 16 amino acids. The CDR3 nucleotides read TGTGCCAGCAGCACCCAAGGACAGGGATCAAACCAGCCCCAGCATTTT. It is translated as CASSTQGQGSNQPQHF.

The DNA of the CDR3 is TGTGCCAGCAGTGAATCTAATCAGCCCCAGCATTTT. Translating it yields CASSESNQPQHF. The chain links TRBV25-1 to TRBJ1-5, with D hard to call. Germline CDR1 is MGHDK and CDR2 is SYGVNS. The V end lost 1 base, the J end lost 4 bases, and 2 bases lay between the germline ends. This CDR3 spans 12 amino acids.

On this clone itself: At one boundary the junction diverges from the germline segment, which might be a read error. The chain links TRBV29-1 to TRBJ2-7; TRBD1 matches 8 bases. Germline CDR1 reads SQVTM; CDR2 reads ANQGSEA. The CDR3 extends over 14 amino acids. The CDR3: CSVQLQGASYEQYF. The CDR3 DNA sequence: TGCAGCGTTCAACTCCAGGGGGCCTCCTATGAGCAGTACTTC.

The chain recombines TRBV4-3 with TRBJ1-2; 8 positions match TRBD1. V shed 0 bases and J 8 bases; nucleotides not matched to a gene: 5. The CDR3 spans 14 residues. CDR1 LGHNA and CDR2 YSLEER come from the germline V gene. The CDR3 sequence: CASSQDWTGQGYTF. CDR3 sequence (DNA): TGCGCCAGCAGCCAAGATTGGACAGGGCAGGGCTACACCTTC.

V gene TRBV6-5 combines with J gene TRBJ2-5; D might be TRBD2 (5 bases). V was trimmed by 8 bases and J by 5 bases, leaving 9 bases between them. This CDR3 has 11 amino acids. CDR1 MNHEY and CDR2 SVGAGI come from the germline V gene. CDR3 DNA: TGTGCCAGCGCGGGCGGGGAGACCCAGTACTTC. Translating gives CASAGGETQYF.